The source of this T cell receptor beta chain is a study of PD-L1 blockade in urothelial cancer. Germline-derived CDR1 and CDR2 are SQVTM and ANQGSEA. The CDR3 spans 13 residues. The ends were cut back, 4 bases at V and 1 base at J, with 10 bases in the middle. Produced via immunoSEQ multiplex PCR; TCRdb's table is partial and in-frame only. The data hold tens of thousands of clones, with almost 85% observed a single time. The specimen was PBMCs, collected around atezolizumab (anti-PD-L1) treatment. The sequence was obtained from a man aged 65 to 85 with urothelial cancer. V and J are TRBV29-1 and TRBJ1-2; maybe TRBD1 (5 bases). The CDR3 bases are TGCAGCGTTGCGAAGGGGATTAACTATGGCTACACCTTC. Translation: CSVAKGINYGYTF.